Shown below are 15 T cell receptor beta chains from a single sample sequenced in a study of blood T cell repertoires in COVID-19. TCRdb's table, derived via immunoSEQ multiplex PCR, lists solely in-frame clones and lacks some. The data contain about 51,000 clones, about 86% of them singletons. Sequences were obtained from peripheral blood. The receptors here all came from a man older than 75 with active COVID-19.

The chain carries TRBV2 and TRBJ2-1, with 10 bases that match TRBD2. The ends lost 4 bases at V and 6 bases at J; junction bases unmatched: 12. Germline loops: CDR1 SNHLY, CDR2 FYNNEI. The CDR3 length is 17 residues. This CDR3 reads CASSGGLAGVKGNEQFF. In DNA form, the CDR3 reads TGTGCCAGCAGTGGTGGCCTAGCGGGAGTCAAGGGCAATGAGCAGTTCTTC.

In its sample, this clone ranks as medium-sized. V gene TRBV21-1 combines with J gene TRBJ2-1; TRBD1 reflects the table's D call only, with no check against the DNA. TRBV21-1 is an annotated pseudogene. The CDR3 runs to 15 residues. CDR3 coding DNA: TGTGCCAGCAGCATCCGGGACAGGGATCACAATGAGCAGTTCTTC. Encoded protein: CASSIRDRDHNEQFF.

The J gene is TRBJ2-5, the V gene TRBV19; tentatively, D is TRBD1 (5 bases). Germline V gene data show CDR1 as LNHDA and CDR2 as SQIVND (reference sequence). CDR3 length equals 14 residues. Trimming took off 3 bases at V and 5 bases at J, with 13 bases between the two ends. Here the CDR3 reads CASSMDTARETQYF. CDR3 bases: TGTGCCAGTAGTATGGACACGGCCCGCGAGACCCAGTACTTC.

The chain joins TRBV7-2 to TRBJ2-7; the match to TRBD1 covers 8 bases. Germline CDR1 SGHTA, CDR2 FQGNSA. V lost 0 bases, J lost 4 bases, and 11 bases stayed unmatched. This CDR3 region has 17 residues. The CDR3: CASSLAAGTGGEYEQYF. CDR3 in DNA: TGTGCCAGCAGCTTAGCCGCCGGGACAGGAGGAGAGTACGAGCAGTACTTC.

V gene TRBV19 combines with J gene TRBJ2-1, with TRBD1 identical over 10 bases. This CDR3 contains 15 residues. V lost 5 bases and J lost 4; bases outside the gene matches: 5. CDR1 and CDR2 from the germline V gene are LNHDA and SQIVND (reference sequence). The CDR3 DNA is TGTGCCAGTAGTGGACGGGACAGGGGATACAATGAGCAGTTCTTC. It translates to CASSGRDRGYNEQFF.

The V and J genes are TRBV21-1 and TRBJ1-4; the tabulated D call, TRBD1, remains unverified against the DNA. TRBV21-1 counts as a pseudogene. The length of the CDR3 is 15 residues. CDR3 sequence reads: CASSKGPAFDEKLFF. The DNA of the CDR3 is TGTGCCAGCAGCAAGGGGCCCGCCTTCGATGAAAAACTGTTTTTT.

The chain has TRBV24-1 and TRBJ1-2; possibly TRBD1 for D (5 bases). CDR1 and CDR2 (germline): KGHDR, SFDVKD. Trimming left V 3 bases short and J 5 bases short, with 12 bases between. The CDR3 loop spans 14 amino acids. CDR3 bases: TGTGCCACCAGTGATGTCGGGACTCGATATGGCTACACCTTC. Its protein product is CATSDVGTRYGYTF.

V gene TRBV19 combines with J gene TRBJ2-7; 9 bases line up with TRBD2. Germline CDR1 and CDR2: LNHDA and SQIVND (reference sequence). This CDR3 comprises 15 residues. Losses at the gene ends were 2 bases for V and 0 bases for J; bases not matched to a gene: 2. The CDR3: CASSILAGSSYEQYF. The CDR3, as DNA: TGTGCCAGTAGTATACTAGCGGGGAGCTCCTACGAGCAGTACTTC.

V is TRBV6-4 and J is TRBJ2-3, with a possible D match to TRBD2 (7 bases). The CDR3 spans 17 residues. Germline V gene sequence: CDR1 MRHNA, CDR2 SNTAGT. V shed 0 bases and J shed 0 bases, with 13 bases lying between them. Here the CDR3 reads CASSDSGGRLSTDTQYF. The DNA of the CDR3 is TGTGCCAGCAGTGACTCGGGGGGGCGCCTAAGCACAGATACGCAGTATTTT.

V gene TRBV7-2 combines with J gene TRBJ2-7, with 12 bases that match TRBD2. The CDR3 consists of 15 residues. Losses at the gene ends were 5 bases for V and 2 bases for J; bases not matched to a gene: 4. CDR1 is SGHTA, CDR2 FQGNSA, per germline. The CDR3 nucleotides are TGTGCCAGCAGCAAGACTAGCGGGGGCCCCTACGAGCAGTACTTC. Protein: CASSKTSGGPYEQYF.

The CDR3 DNA reads as TGTGCCAGCAGCTTAATGGGGACTAGGTTGGACATTCAGTACTTC. Amino acid sequence: CASSLMGTRLDIQYF. The chain employs TRBV7-8 and TRBJ2-4, with 8 bases lining up with TRBD2. The V gene's germline CDR1 is SGHVS and CDR2 FQNEAQ. V was pared by 2 bases and J by 8 bases, with 8 bases of the junction left unmatched. The CDR3 has 15 residues.

The chain combines TRBV6-2 or TRBV6-3 with TRBJ1-2; D gene ambiguous. V was cut by 5 bases and J by 7 bases, with 17 bases left in between. CDR1 is MNHEY and CDR2 is SVGEGT in the germline V gene. This CDR3 is built from 14 residues. The CDR3 DNA is TGTGCCAGCAGTCCCTCGGGAGGGCCATCTGGCTACACCTTC. Its translation: CASSPSGGPSGYTF.

V is TRBV10-2 and J is TRBJ1-5; D uncertain. The CDR3 length is 13 residues. V lost 11 bases, J lost 3 bases, and 14 bases lay in between. The germline V gene has CDR1 WSHSY and CDR2 SAAADI. CDR3 protein: CADLGSFNQPQHF. The CDR3 nucleotides read TGCGCCGACTTAGGTTCGTTCAATCAGCCCCAGCATTTT.

This chain links TRBV4-3 with TRBJ1-2; the match to TRBD1 covers 8 bases. The CDR3 consists of 15 residues. CDR1 LGHNA and CDR2 YSLEER come from the germline V gene. Trimming at V came to 0 bases and at J to 8 bases, leaving 8 bases not matched to a gene. CDR3 sequence reads: CASSQEGGQGYGYTF. Here the CDR3 DNA reads TGCGCCAGCAGCCAAGAAGGAGGACAGGGTTACGGCTACACCTTC.

The chain couples TRBV7-2 to TRBJ2-5; 7 bases fit TRBD2. This CDR3 is built from 16 residues. Losses at the gene ends were 5 bases for V and 2 bases for J; bases not matched to a gene: 11. The germline V gene encodes CDR1 SGHTA and CDR2 FQGNSA. The CDR3 is CASSPLGGGIQETQYF. CDR3 nucleotides: TGTGCCAGCAGCCCCCTGGGGGGGGGTATACAAGAGACCCAGTACTTC.